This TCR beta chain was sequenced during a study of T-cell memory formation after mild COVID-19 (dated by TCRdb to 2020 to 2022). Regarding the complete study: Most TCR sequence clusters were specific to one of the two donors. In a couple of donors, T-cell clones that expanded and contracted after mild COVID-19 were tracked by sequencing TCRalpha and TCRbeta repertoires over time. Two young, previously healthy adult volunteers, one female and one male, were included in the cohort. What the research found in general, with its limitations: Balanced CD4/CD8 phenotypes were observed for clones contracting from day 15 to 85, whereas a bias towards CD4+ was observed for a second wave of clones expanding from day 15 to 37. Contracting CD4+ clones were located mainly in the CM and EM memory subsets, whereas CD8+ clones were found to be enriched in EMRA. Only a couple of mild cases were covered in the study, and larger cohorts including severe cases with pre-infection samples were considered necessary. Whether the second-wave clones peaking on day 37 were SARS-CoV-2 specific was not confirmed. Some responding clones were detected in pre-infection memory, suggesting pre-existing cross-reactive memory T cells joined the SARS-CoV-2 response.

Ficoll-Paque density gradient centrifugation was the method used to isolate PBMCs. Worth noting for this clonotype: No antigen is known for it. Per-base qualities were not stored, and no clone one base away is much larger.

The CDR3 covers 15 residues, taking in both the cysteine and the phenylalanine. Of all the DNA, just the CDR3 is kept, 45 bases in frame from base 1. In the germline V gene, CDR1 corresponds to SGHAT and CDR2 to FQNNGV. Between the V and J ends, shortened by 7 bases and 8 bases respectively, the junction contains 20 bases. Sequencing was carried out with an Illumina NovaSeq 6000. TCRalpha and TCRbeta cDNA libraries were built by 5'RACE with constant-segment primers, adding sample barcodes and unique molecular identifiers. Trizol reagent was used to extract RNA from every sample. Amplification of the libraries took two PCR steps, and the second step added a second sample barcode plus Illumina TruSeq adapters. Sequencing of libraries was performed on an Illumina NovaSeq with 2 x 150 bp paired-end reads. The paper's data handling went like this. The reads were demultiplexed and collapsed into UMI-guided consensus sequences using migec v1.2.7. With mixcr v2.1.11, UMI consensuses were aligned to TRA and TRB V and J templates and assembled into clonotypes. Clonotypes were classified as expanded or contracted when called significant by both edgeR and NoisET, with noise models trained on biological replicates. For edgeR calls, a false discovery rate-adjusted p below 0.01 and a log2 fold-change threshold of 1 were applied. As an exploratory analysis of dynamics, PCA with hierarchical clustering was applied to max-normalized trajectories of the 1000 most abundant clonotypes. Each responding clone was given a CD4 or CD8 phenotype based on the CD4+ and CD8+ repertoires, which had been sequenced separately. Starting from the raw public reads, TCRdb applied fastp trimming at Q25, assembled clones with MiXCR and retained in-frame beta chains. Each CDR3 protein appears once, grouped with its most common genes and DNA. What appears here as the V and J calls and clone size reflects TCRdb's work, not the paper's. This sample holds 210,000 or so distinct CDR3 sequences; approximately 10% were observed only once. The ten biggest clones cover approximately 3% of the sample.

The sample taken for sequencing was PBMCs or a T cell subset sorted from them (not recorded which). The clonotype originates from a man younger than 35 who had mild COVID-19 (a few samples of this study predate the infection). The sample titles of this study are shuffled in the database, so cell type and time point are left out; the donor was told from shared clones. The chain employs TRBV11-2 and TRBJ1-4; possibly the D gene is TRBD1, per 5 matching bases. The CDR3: CASTETDSQYEKLFF. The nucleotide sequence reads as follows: TGTGCCAGCACCGAGACCGACAGTCAATACGAAAAACTGTTTTTT. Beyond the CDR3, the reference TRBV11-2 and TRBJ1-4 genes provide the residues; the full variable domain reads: EAGVAQSPRYKIIEKRQSVAFWCNPISGHATLYWYQQILGQGPKLLIQFQNNGVVDDSQLPKDRFSAERLKGVDSTLKIQPAKLEDSAVYLCASTETDSQYEKLFFGSGTQLSVL.